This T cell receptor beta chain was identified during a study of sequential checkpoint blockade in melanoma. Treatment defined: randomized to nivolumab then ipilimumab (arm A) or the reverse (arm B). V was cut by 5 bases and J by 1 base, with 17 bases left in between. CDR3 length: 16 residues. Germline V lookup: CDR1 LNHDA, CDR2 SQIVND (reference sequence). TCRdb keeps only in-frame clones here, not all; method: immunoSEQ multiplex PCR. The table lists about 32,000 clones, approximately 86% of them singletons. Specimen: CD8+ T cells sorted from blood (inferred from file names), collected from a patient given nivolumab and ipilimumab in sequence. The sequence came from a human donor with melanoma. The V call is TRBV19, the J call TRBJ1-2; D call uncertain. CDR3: CASSLNLAGGNYGYTF. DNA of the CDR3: TGTGCCAGTAGTTTGAATCTGGCAGGTGGTAACTATGGCTACACCTTC.